Shown below are 28 T cell receptor beta chains from a single sample sequenced in a study of T cell repertoires in cytomegalovirus infection. From the reads, TCRdb called clonotypes with MiXCR, one entry per CDR3 protein. The table has around 280,000 distinct CDR3 sequences, roughly an eighth seen once. The sequencing input was PBMCs. These TCRs come from a human donor in good health (CMV status not recorded). Some clones in this sample may be carry-over from other donors' samples.

The chain recombines TRBV11-2 with TRBJ1-6; no clear D gene. The CDR3 runs 11 residues. V was trimmed by 3 bases and J by 13 bases, leaving 7 bases between them. From germline, CDR1 is SGHAT and CDR2 FQNNGV. CDR3 in amino acids: CASSFPGPLHF. For the CDR3, the DNA is TGTGCCAGCAGCTTCCCGGGGCCCCTCCACTTT.

There are a few counts of this clonotype. The chain employs TRBV7-3 and TRBJ1-1, with TRBD1 as a possible D gene (5 bases). CDR1 SGHTA and CDR2 FQGTGA come from the germline V gene. V was cut by 4 bases and J by 11 bases, with 23 bases left in between. CDR3 length: 15 amino acids. CDR3 nucleotides: TGTGCCAGCAGCTCGCCGGGACGTCAGTATGGTGTGGCTTTCTTT. Amino acids: CASSSPGRQYGVAFF.

This clonotype has a handful of counts. V usage is TRBV7-2 and J usage is TRBJ1-5, with D perhaps matching TRBD1 (6 bases). CDR3 size: 14 residues. V lost 5 bases to trimming and J lost 2 bases, with 10 bases between them. Germline CDR1 reads SGHTA; CDR2 reads FQGNSA. CDR3 DNA: TGTGCCAGCAGCACGAGGGGGGGCAATCAGCCCCAGCATTTT. Translation: CASSTRGGNQPQHF.

This clonotype was counted at least ten times. The chain joins TRBV7-2 to TRBJ1-3, with D unclear. Looked up from germline, CDR1 is SGHTA and CDR2 is FQGNSA. V was pared by 5 bases and J by 4 bases, with 6 bases between. The length of the CDR3 is 12 residues. CDR3 amino acids: CASSPGGNTIYF. The CDR3 DNA reads TGTGCCAGCAGCCCCGGGGGAAACACCATATATTTT.

This clonotype was seen many times. The chain links TRBV7-2 to TRBJ1-3; 11 bases are a match to TRBD1. V lost 9 bases, J lost 4 bases, and 5 bases stayed unmatched. This CDR3 contains 14 residues. Germline V lookup: CDR1 SGHTA, CDR2 FQGNSA. CDR3 sequence (DNA): TGTGCCAGTTCTGGACAGGGGGCGGGAAACACCATATATTTT. Amino acid sequence: CASSGQGAGNTIYF.

This clonotype was detected a few times. The rearrangement uses TRBV5-4 and TRBJ2-5; no reliable D call. Germline-derived CDR1 and CDR2 are SGHNT and YYREEE (reference sequence). This CDR3 has 13 residues. V shed 1 base and J shed 5 bases, with 9 bases lying between them. The CDR3 nucleotides read TGTGCCAGCAGCTTGAGACGTTGGGAGACCCAGTACTTC. This translates into CASSLRRWETQYF.

This chain connects TRBV5-6 to TRBJ2-2; D might be TRBD1 (6 bases). Germline V gene data show CDR1 as SGHDT and CDR2 as YYEEEE. The CDR3 length is 14 residues. The germline V and J ends were trimmed by 5 bases and 1 base, with 9 bases remaining between them. The CDR3 is CASRSGQNTGELFF. The CDR3 nucleotides read TGTGCCAGCAGATCGGGACAGAACACCGGGGAGCTGTTTTTT.

This clonotype has a handful of counts. V gene TRBV28 combines with J gene TRBJ1-1; D is ambiguous. CDR1 and CDR2 from the germline V gene are MDHEN and SYDVKM. The CDR3 is made up of 15 amino acids. Trimming shortened V by 3 bases and J by 7 bases, and 18 bases separated the two germline ends. Written as DNA, the CDR3 is TGTGCCAGCAGTTTTAGAAGGTTGGGCACGAGTGAAGCTTTCTTT. Its protein is CASSFRRLGTSEAFF.

This chain uses TRBV9 with TRBJ2-5, with D uncertain. The germline CDR1 and CDR2 sequences are SGDLS and YYNGEE. Deletions cut 1 base from V and 5 bases from J, with 9 bases between. The CDR3 totals 13 residues. This CDR3 reads CASSVSAGETQYF. In nucleotides, the CDR3 is TGTGCCAGCAGCGTATCAGCCGGGGAGACCCAGTACTTC.

This chain links TRBV2 with TRBJ2-4; 7 bases line up with TRBD1. CDR1 is SNHLY, CDR2 FYNNEI, per germline. The CDR3 covers 15 residues. The V and J ends lost 5 bases and 4 bases, in that order; junction bases with no gene match: 8. For the CDR3, the DNA is TGTGCCAGCAGTATGGTAGGGACAGAGAAAAACATTCAGTACTTC. Its translation is CASSMVGTEKNIQYF.

This clonotype was seen a few times. The rearrangement uses TRBV6-6 and TRBJ2-5; 8 nucleotides line up with TRBD1. CDR3 length equals 13 residues. CDR1 MNHNY and CDR2 SVGAGI come from the germline V gene (reference sequence). The ends lost 5 bases at V and 7 bases at J; junction bases unmatched: 6. CDR3 sequence: CASSPGGAGTQYF. CDR3 sequence (DNA): TGTGCCAGCAGTCCAGGGGGCGCCGGGACCCAGTACTTC.

CDR3 protein: CASRPTGGLDIQYF. CDR3 coding DNA: TGTGCCAGCAGGCCTACAGGGGGCTTGGACATTCAGTACTTC. The rearrangement links TRBV12-3 or TRBV12-4 to TRBJ2-4; the match to TRBD1 covers 9 bases. The V gene end was trimmed by 6 bases and the J gene end by 8 bases; junction bases not matched to a gene: 8. The CDR3 extends over 14 amino acids.

The chain joins TRBV20-1 to TRBJ2-7, with D possibly matching TRBD2 (6 bases). The V and J ends lost 5 bases and 4 bases respectively, with 15 bases between them. The CDR3 contains 13 residues. Germline values: CDR1 DFQATT, CDR2 SNEGSKA (reference sequence). The CDR3 region has the DNA TGCAGTGCTCTACCCGGGGGAGGTTACGAGCAGTACTTC. It specifies CSALPGGGYEQYF.

In DNA, the CDR3 is TGCAGTGCTAGAGGGAGCGGCGCCCGCACAGATACGCAGTATTTT. It encodes CSARGSGARTDTQYF. The chain employs TRBV20-1 and TRBJ2-3; D possibly corresponds to TRBD2 (5 bases). Germline V lookup: CDR1 DFQATT, CDR2 SNEGSKA (reference sequence). With 1 base removed from V and 1 base from J, the gap between germline ends came to 12 bases. The CDR3 is made up of 15 amino acids.

V is TRBV4-1 and J is TRBJ2-7; TRBD2 might be the D (5 bases). The V gene's germline CDR1 is MGHRA and CDR2 YSYEKL. The germline V and J ends were trimmed by 5 bases and 1 base, with 12 bases remaining between them. The CDR3 extends over 14 amino acids. The CDR3 sequence: CASSYRGDSYEQYF. For the CDR3, the DNA is TGCGCCAGCAGCTACCGGGGAGATTCCTACGAGCAGTACTTC.

Ten or more counts support this clonotype. This chain connects TRBV12-3 or TRBV12-4 to TRBJ2-1, with TRBD1 as a possible D gene (6 bases). The germline V and J ends were trimmed by 5 bases and 10 bases, with 12 bases remaining between them. This CDR3 is built from 12 residues. Here the CDR3 reads CASSTGTIEQFF. The CDR3 nucleotides read TGTGCCAGCAGTACAGGGACAATCGAGCAGTTCTTC.

The V and J genes are TRBV20-1 and TRBJ2-3; tentative D call: TRBD2 (5 bases). Per germline, CDR1 DFQATT and CDR2 SNEGSKA (reference sequence). Trimming removed 5 bases from V and 3 bases from J, with 18 bases in between. The CDR3 sequence is 15 residues long. The CDR3 is CSASENRKRTDTQYF. CDR3 DNA sequence: TGCAGTGCTTCAGAGAATAGGAAGCGGACAGATACGCAGTATTTT.

A few counts support this clonotype. The chain joins TRBV9 to TRBJ2-1, with a possible D match to TRBD1 (6 bases). The germline CDR1 and CDR2 sequences are SGDLS and YYNGEE. The V and J ends lost 0 bases and 9 bases respectively, with 19 bases between them. This CDR3 spans 16 amino acids. CDR3 residues: CASSVGGGPGRGEQFF. The CDR3 DNA follows: TGTGCCAGCAGCGTAGGAGGGGGACCTGGTCGGGGTGAGCAGTTCTTC. The entire variable domain, with the rest obtained from reference TRBV9 and TRBJ2-1, is as follows: DSGVTQTPKHLITATGQRVTLRCSPRSGDLSVYWYQQSLDQGLQFLIQYYNGEERAKGNILERFSAQQFPDLHSELNLSSLELGDSALYFCASSVGGGPGRGEQFFGPGTRLTVL.

This clonotype has just a few counts. The gene calls are TRBV6-5 and TRBJ2-7, with D tentatively TRBD1 or TRBD2 (6 bases each). The CDR3 is made up of 14 amino acids. Per the germline V gene, CDR1 is MNHEY and CDR2 is SVGAGI. Between the trimmed V and J ends, which lost 5 bases and 0 bases, there was a span of 11 bases. The CDR3 sequence is CASSRGASSYEQYF. The DNA for the CDR3 is TGTGCCAGCAGTAGGGGGGCCAGCTCCTACGAGCAGTACTTC.

This clonotype was seen a handful of times. The chain employs TRBV10-3 and TRBJ2-5; D is uncertain. The germline V gene encodes CDR1 ENHRY and CDR2 SYGVKD. The V end lost 0 bases, the J end lost 4 bases, and 3 bases lay between the germline ends. The CDR3 is 12 amino acids. CDR3 bases: TGTGCCATCAGTGAGTCCCTAGAGACCCAGTACTTC. Residues: CAISESLETQYF.

The chain joins TRBV12-3 or TRBV12-4 to TRBJ1-1; the D gene is possibly TRBD1 (6 bases). V gave up 6 bases and J gave up 1 base, with 12 bases separating them. CDR3 length: 14 residues. The CDR3 reads CASRVGQQNTEAFF. CDR3 coding DNA: TGTGCCAGCAGGGTCGGACAGCAGAACACTGAAGCTTTCTTT.

The V gene is TRBV7-2, the J gene TRBJ1-2; D unresolved. The V gene lost 4 bases and the J gene lost 2 bases, with 11 bases spanning the gap. This CDR3 has 14 amino acids. Germline CDR1 SGHTA, CDR2 FQGNSA. CDR3 coding DNA: TGTGCCAGCAGCTCCCAAAAGGGAAACTATGGCTACACCTTC. Amino acid sequence: CASSSQKGNYGYTF.

The table lists this clonotype with a few counts. The gene calls are TRBV14 and TRBJ2-3; D gene uncertain. CDR1 and CDR2 from the germline V gene are SGHDN and FVKESK. V was clipped by 0 bases and J by 7 bases, with 8 bases between them. The CDR3 has 13 residues. CDR3 nucleotides: TGTGCCAGCAGCCAAGATCGGTTTTATACGCAGTATTTT. Translated: CASSQDRFYTQYF. The variable domain in full, with the rest retrieved from reference TRBV14 and TRBJ2-3, is EAGVTQFPSHSVIEKGQTVTLRCDPISGHDNLYWYRRVMGKEIKFLLHFVKESKQDESGMPNNRFLAERTGGTYSTLKVQPAELEDSGVYFCASSQDRFYTQYFGPGTRLTVL.

This clonotype was found a few times. The CDR3 DNA reads as TGTGCCAGCAGCTCCTCGACAGGGAATGAAAAACTGTTTTTT. Translated: CASSSSTGNEKLFF. The rearrangement links TRBV5-4 to TRBJ1-4, with 7 bases identical to TRBD1. The length of the CDR3 is 14 residues. Trimming removed 3 bases from V and 5 bases from J; junction bases left unmatched: 4. Looked up from germline, CDR1 is SGHNT and CDR2 is YYREEE (reference sequence).

This clonotype was counted only a few times. The chain joins TRBV7-9 to TRBJ1-4; 7 bases agree with TRBD1. Germline V gene lookup returns CDR1 SEHNR and CDR2 FQNEAQ (reference sequence). The V gene end was trimmed by 5 bases and the J gene end by 4 bases; junction bases not matched to a gene: 13. The CDR3 covers 17 residues. CDR3 sequence reads: CASSPKPGGLFNEKLFF. The CDR3 DNA is TGTGCCAGCAGCCCAAAACCAGGGGGGCTCTTTAATGAAAAACTGTTTTTT. Complete variable domain (other parts from reference TRBV7-9 and TRBJ1-4): DTGVSQNPRHKITKRGQNVTFRCDPISEHNRLYWYRQTLGQGPEFLTYFQNEAQLEKSRLLSDRFSAERPKGSFSTLEIQRTEQGDSAMYLCASSPKPGGLFNEKLFFGSGTQLSVL.

This clonotype was found many times. This chain connects TRBV10-3 to TRBJ2-1; 7 positions agree with TRBD2. Germline lookup yields CDR1 ENHRY and CDR2 SYGVKD. This CDR3 comprises 14 residues. The junction had 12 bases not matched to a gene; V was cut back by 11 bases and J by 5 bases. The DNA for the CDR3 is TGTGCCGTCCGTAGGGAGGGAGTCAACAATGAGCAGTTCTTC. It is translated as CAVRREGVNNEQFF.

The V call is TRBV7-9, the J call TRBJ2-5; the D gene is possibly TRBD1 (7 bases). The ends were cut back, 5 bases at V and 2 bases at J, with 15 bases in the middle. Germline lookup yields CDR1 SEHNR and CDR2 FQNEAQ (reference sequence). The CDR3 is 15 residues long. CDR3: CASSRRGTAQETQYF. As DNA, the CDR3 is TGTGCCAGCAGCCGCCGGGGGACAGCTCAAGAGACCCAGTACTTC.

The chain recombines TRBV29-1 with TRBJ2-7; 11 bases agree with TRBD2. There are 15 residues in the CDR3. V shed 4 bases, J shed 5 bases, and the junction held 10 bases outside the gene matches. Germline lookup yields CDR1 SQVTM and CDR2 ANQGSEA. CDR3 region: CSVGNRLAGKNEQYF. CDR3 coding DNA: TGCAGCGTTGGGAACCGACTAGCGGGAAAGAACGAGCAGTACTTC.